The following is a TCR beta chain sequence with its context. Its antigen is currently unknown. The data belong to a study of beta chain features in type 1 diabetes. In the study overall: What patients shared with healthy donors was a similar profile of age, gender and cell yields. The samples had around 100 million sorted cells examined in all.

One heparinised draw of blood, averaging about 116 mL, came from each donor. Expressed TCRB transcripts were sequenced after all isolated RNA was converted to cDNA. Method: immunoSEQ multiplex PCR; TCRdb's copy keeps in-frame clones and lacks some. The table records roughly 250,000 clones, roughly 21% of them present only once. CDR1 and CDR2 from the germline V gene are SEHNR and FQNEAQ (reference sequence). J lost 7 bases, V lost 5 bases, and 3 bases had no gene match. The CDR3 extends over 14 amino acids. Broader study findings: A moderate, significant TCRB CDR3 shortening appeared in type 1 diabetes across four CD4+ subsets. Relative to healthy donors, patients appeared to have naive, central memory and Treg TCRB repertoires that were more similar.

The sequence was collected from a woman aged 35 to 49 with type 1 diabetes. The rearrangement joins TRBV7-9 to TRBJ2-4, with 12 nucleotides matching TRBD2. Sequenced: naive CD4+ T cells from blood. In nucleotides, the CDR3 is TGTGCCAGCAGCCGACTAGCGGGAGACAACATTCAGTACTTC. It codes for CASSRLAGDNIQYF.